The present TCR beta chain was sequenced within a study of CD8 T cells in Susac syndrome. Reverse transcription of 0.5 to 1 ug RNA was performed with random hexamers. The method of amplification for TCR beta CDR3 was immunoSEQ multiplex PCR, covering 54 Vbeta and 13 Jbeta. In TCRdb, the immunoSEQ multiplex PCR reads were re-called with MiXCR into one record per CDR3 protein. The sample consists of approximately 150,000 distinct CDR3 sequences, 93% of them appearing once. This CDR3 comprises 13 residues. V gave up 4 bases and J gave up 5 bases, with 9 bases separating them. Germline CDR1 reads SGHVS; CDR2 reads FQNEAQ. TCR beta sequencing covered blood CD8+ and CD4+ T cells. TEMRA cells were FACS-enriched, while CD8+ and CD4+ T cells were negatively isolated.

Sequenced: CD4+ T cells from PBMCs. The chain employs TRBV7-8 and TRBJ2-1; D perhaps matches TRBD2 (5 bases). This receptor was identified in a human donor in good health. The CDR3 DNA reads TGTGCCAGCAGCTATAGCGCAAACAATGAGCAGTTCTTC. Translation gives CASSYSANNEQFF.